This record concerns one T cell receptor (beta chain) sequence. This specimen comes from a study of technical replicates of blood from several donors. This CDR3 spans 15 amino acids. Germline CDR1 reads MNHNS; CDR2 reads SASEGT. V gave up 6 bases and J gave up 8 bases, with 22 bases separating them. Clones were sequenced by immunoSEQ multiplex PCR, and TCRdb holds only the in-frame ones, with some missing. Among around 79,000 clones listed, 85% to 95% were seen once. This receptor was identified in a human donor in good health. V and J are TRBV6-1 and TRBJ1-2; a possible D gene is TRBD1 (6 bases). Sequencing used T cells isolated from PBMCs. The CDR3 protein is CASRGGTSLSLGYTF. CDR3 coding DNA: TGTGCCAGCAGGGGGGGGACATCGTTAAGTTTAGGCTACACCTTC.